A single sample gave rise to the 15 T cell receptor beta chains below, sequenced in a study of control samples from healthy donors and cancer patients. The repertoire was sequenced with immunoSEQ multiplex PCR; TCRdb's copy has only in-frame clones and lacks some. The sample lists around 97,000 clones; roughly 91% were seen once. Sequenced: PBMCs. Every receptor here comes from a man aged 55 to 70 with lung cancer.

CDR3 sequence: CASSPYTTSTDTQYF. The CDR3 DNA reads TGTGCCAGCTCACCATACACAACAAGCACAGATACGCAGTATTTT. The chain is built from TRBV18 and TRBJ2-3; D remains unclear. Germline CDR1 reads KGHSH; CDR2 reads LQKENI. There are 15 residues in the CDR3. Trimming stripped 2 bases from V and 0 bases from J, with 9 bases between.

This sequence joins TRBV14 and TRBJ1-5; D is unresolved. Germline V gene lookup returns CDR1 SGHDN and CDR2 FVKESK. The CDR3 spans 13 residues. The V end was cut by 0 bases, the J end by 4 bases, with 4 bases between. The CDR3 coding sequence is TGTGCCAGCAGCCAAGACGGGAATCAGCCCCAGCATTTT. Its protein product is CASSQDGNQPQHF.

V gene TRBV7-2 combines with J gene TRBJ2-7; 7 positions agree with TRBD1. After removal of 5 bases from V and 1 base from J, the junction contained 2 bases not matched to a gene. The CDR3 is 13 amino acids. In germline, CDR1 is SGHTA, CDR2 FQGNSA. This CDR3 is CASSPGQSYEQYF. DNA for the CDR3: TGTGCCAGCAGCCCGGGACAGTCCTACGAGCAGTACTTC. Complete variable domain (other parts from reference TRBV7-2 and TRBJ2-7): GAGVSQSPSNKVTEKGKDVELRCDPISGHTALYWYRQSLGQGLEFLIYFQGNSAPDKSGLPSDRFSAERTGGSVSTLTIQRTQQEDSAVYLCASSPGQSYEQYFGPGTRLTVT.

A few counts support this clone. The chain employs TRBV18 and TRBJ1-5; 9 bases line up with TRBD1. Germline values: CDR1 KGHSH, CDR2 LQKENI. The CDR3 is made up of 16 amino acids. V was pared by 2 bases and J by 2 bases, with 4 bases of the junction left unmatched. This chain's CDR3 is CASSPVRTGGNQPQHF. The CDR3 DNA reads TGTGCCAGCTCACCAGTAAGGACAGGGGGCAATCAGCCCCAGCATTTT. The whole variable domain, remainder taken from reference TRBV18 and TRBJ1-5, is NAGVMQNPRHLVRRRGQEARLRCSPMKGHSHVYWYRQLPEEGLKFMVYLQKENIIDESGMPKERFSAEFPKEGPSILRIQQVVRGDSAAYFCASSPVRTGGNQPQHFGDGTRLSIL.

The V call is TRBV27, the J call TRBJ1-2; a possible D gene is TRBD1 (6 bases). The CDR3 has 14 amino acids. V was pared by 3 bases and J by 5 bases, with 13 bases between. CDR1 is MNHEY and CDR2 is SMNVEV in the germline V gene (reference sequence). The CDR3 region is CASSLGGQFYGYTF. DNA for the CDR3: TGTGCCAGCAGTTTGGGAGGACAGTTTTATGGCTACACCTTC.

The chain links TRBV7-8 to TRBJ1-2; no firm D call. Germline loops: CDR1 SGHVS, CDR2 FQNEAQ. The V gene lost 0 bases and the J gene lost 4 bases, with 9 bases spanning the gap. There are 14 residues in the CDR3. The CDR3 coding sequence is TGTGCCAGCAGCTTAGCTCAGAATTTCTATGGCTACACCTTC. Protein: CASSLAQNFYGYTF.

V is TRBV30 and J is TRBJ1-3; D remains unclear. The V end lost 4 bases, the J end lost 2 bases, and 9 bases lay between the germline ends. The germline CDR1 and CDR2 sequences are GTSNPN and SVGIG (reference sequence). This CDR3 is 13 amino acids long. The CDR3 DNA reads TGTGCCTGGACTAGGGTGCCTGGAAACACCATATATTTT. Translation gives CAWTRVPGNTIYF.

The CDR3 bases are TGCGCCAGCAGCTTACAGGTTCTCTCTGGGGCCAACGTCCTGACTTTC. Its translation: CASSLQVLSGANVLTF. The chain joins TRBV5-1 to TRBJ2-6, with D tentatively TRBD1 (5 bases). The CDR3 spans 16 residues. Germline-derived CDR1 and CDR2 are SGHRS and YFSETQ. V lost 2 bases to trimming and J lost 0 bases, with 9 bases between them. The variable domain in full, completed from reference TRBV5-1 and TRBJ2-6, reads KAGVTQTPRYLIKTRGQQVTLSCSPISGHRSVSWYQQTPGQGLQFLFEYFSETQRNKGNFPGRFSGRQFSNSRSEMNVSTLELGDSALYLCASSLQVLSGANVLTFGAGSRLTVL.

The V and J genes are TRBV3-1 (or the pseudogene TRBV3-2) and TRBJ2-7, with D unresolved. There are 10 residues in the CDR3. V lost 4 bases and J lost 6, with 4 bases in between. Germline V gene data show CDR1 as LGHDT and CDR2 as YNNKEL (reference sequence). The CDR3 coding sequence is TGTGCCAGCAGCCGAATCGAGCAGTACTTC. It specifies CASSRIEQYF.

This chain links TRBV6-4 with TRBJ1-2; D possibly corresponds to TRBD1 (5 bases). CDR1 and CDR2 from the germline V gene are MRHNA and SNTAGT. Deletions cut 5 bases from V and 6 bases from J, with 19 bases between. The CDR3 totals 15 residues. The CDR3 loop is CASSISTGAVNGYTF. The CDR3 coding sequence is TGTGCCAGCAGTATTAGCACCGGGGCCGTGAATGGCTACACCTTC.

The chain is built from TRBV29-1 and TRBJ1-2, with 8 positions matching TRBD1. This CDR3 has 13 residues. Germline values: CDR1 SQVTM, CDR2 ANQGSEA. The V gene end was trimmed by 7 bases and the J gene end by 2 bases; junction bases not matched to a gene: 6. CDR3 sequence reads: CSARTGPNYGYTF. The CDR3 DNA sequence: TGCAGCGCCCGGACAGGGCCAAACTATGGCTACACCTTC.

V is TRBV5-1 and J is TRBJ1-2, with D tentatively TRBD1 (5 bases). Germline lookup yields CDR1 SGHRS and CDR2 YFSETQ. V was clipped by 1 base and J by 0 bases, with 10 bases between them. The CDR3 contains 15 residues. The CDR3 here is CASSLSQGPNYGYTF. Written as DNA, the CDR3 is TGCGCCAGCAGCTTGTCGCAGGGACCTAACTATGGCTACACCTTC.

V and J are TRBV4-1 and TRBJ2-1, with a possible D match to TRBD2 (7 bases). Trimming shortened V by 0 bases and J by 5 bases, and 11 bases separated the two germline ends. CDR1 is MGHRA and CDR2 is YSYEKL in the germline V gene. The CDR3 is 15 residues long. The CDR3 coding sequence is TGCGCCAGCAGCCAAGATCGCGGGGGCCACAATGAGCAGTTCTTC. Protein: CASSQDRGGHNEQFF.

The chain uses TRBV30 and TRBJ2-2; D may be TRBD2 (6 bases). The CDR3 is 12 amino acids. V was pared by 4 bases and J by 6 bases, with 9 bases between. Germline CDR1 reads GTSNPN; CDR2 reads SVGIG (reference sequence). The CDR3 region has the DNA TGTGCCTGGACAGGACTACCCGGGGAGCTGTTTTTT. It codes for CAWTGLPGELFF.

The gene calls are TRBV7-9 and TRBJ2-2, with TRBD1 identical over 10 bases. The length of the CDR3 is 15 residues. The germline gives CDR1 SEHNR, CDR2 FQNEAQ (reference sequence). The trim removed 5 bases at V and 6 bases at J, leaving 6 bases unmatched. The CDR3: CASSRGTGVAGELFF. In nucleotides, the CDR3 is TGTGCCAGCAGCCGCGGGACAGGGGTAGCCGGGGAGCTGTTTTTT.